The T cell receptor (beta chain) described here comes from a study of post-analysis software for immune sequencing data. Regarding the study as a whole: F-measure co-clustering was strong for batch-matched samples. The study found TRBV5-6, TRBV5-1 and TRBV20-1 among 5 or 6 TRBV segments more frequent in patients than controls.

CDR1 is SEHNR and CDR2 is FQNEAQ in the germline V gene (reference sequence). The CDR3 length is 15 residues. V dropped 2 bases and J dropped 8; count of bases not matched to a gene: 9. In regard to this clonotype: The antigen remains undetermined.

Unique molecular identifiers had been added to the TCR beta cDNA libraries. Around 500,000 cDNA molecules were obtained per 1 to 10 million input T cells. TCRdb reprocessed the PCR reads via MiXCR and lists one record per CDR3 protein. The sample carries about 570,000 distinct CDR3 sequences, approximately 31% recorded once. The clonotype was recovered from a girl aged 2 to 17 with multiple sclerosis. Sequenced input: blood. The rearrangement links TRBV7-9 to TRBJ1-2, with 9 bases that match TRBD1. CDR3 DNA sequence: TGTGCCAGCAGCTTAATTAGGACAGGGGAAAAAGGCTACACCTTC. This encodes CASSLIRTGEKGYTF. Looking up the rest from reference TRBV7-9 and TRBJ1-2 gives the full variable domain: DTGVSQNPRHKITKRGQNVTFRCDPISEHNRLYWYRQTLGQGPEFLTYFQNEAQLEKSRLLSDRFSAERPKGSFSTLEIQRTEQGDSAMYLCASSLIRTGEKGYTFGSGTRLTVV.